This T cell receptor (beta chain) originates from a study of blood T cells in healthy people across ages. Researchers isolated at least 7 million PBMCs per sample. V lost 4 bases, J lost 3 bases, and 13 bases lay in between. The CDR3 is made up of 14 amino acids. Germline V CDR1 and CDR2: KGHSH, LQKENI. The use of a sample-barcoded 5' primer and a J-beta primer mix characterized a second PCR of 7 to 11 cycles. Via MiXCR, TCRdb re-called the 5' RACE reads, giving one row per CDR3 protein. The table has about 400,000 distinct CDR3 sequences, about 49% seen once. The genes are TRBV18 and TRBJ2-7; D not certain. The source is a man in his 60s in good health. Sequenced: blood. As DNA, the CDR3 is TGTGCCAGCTCACTCTCTCGGACGGACTACGAGCAGTACTTC. Translation gives CASSLSRTDYEQYF. The variable domain in full, with the rest retrieved from reference TRBV18 and TRBJ2-7, is NAGVMQNPRHLVRRRGQEARLRCSPMKGHSHVYWYRQLPEEGLKFMVYLQKENIIDESGMPKERFSAEFPKEGPSILRIQQVVRGDSAAYFCASSLSRTDYEQYFGPGTRLTVT.